Described below is a single TCR beta chain sequence and its context. Antigen unknown. In germline, CDR1 is SNHLY, CDR2 FYNNEI. The CDR3 length is 15 residues. Trimming removed 3 bases at V and 0 bases at J, with 9 bases between. The data stem from a study of cytomegalovirus exposure and HLA in healthy donors. Findings and caveats of the study: In an earlier analysis, productive rearrangement rates for most beta V segments clustered near 90% or 30%. One variant, a missense change in DCLRE1C, was linked in a later analysis to TCR beta V- and J-gene trimming. Later analysis indicated greater clonal expansion among HLA-associated TCR beta chains than among equally common other chains.

The primer mix had 60 Vbeta and 13 Jbeta primers. Measured with immunoSEQ multiplex PCR; TCRdb has only the in-frame clones, and not every one. Of about 130,000 clones in the sample, around 70% were seen once. The clonotype was recovered from a middle-aged man in good health and CMV-seropositive. The source material was PBMCs. V and J are TRBV2 and TRBJ1-5, with a possible D match to TRBD1 (6 bases). Here the CDR3 DNA reads TGTGCCAGCAGTGAGGGGGGGCCTAGCAATCAGCCCCAGCATTTT. Protein: CASSEGGPSNQPQHF.